The entry below describes one T cell receptor beta chain. This clone's antigen is unknown. Base qualities were left out, and no much larger clone turns up one base away. The data stem from a study of shared clonotypes between healthy human individuals (dated by TCRdb to 2020 to 2022). In the study overall: A few men and two women, aged 18 to 49 years, made up the cohort. For each donor, CD4 naive and CD4 memory were each run on three plates, CD8 naive on two plates, and CD8 memory on one plate. To estimate repertoire size and how much clonotypes are shared between individuals, the study performed deep sequencing of blood TCR repertoires from 4 to 6 healthy adults. To increase sequencing depth and limit assay-specific biases, TCR repertoire library preparation and sequencing were carried out by different laboratories using diverse techniques. Each donor's leukapheresis produced roughly between roughly 0.94 and 9.5 billion PBMCs.

Overall study results and their limits: The small number of donors limited the genetic and exposure-history diversity represented. Compared with non-shared clonotypes, the clonotypes found in all four sorted-subset donors had higher generation probabilities. Only blood was sampled, and tissue TCR repertoires likely differ from those in blood. Pairwise subsampling indicated that sequencing depth was expected to affect the degree of clonotype sharing among donors. Incomplete sequencing was indicated by rarefaction of sorted-subset datasets, despite the large sequencing depth. Naive subsets generally had larger estimated clonotype richness than memory subsets. Across a handful of donors, about 5.2% of naive CD4, roughly 3.8% of naive CD8, around 2.5% of memory CD4, and under 0.45% of memory CD8 clonotypes were shared.

Using the deep immunoSEQ assay, multiplex PCR amplified TCR CDR3 regions from genomic DNA. Extracted genomic DNA from each cell subset was distributed evenly across all wells of several immunoSEQ 96-well plates, and each plate was treated as a replicate. For sorted subsets, each replicate PCR was loaded with roughly 200 ng genomic DNA, equivalent to 25,000 to 35,000 T cell genomes. Purified libraries were measured with a Qubit 3.0 fluorometer, size-checked on a Bioanalyzer 2100, and measured again with the KAPA Library Quantification kit. Every immunoSEQ 96-well plate was sequenced on a separate single-read 150-cycle Illumina NextSeq 550 flow cell. Per the source publication's procedure: Because the immunoSEQ output held only junctional sequences and lacked quality scores, the filtering could not match the filtering applied to full-length reads. Sequences were annotated with PyIR, a Python wrapper for IgBLAST v1.9, and V/J genes and CDR3 were assigned using IMGT germline references. Reads were filtered out if the reads had weak V/J assignments (E-value above 1e-6), no CDR3, stop codons, out-of-frame junctions, or ambiguous translated residues. A V3J clonotype was defined by an identical inferred V gene, J gene, and CDR3 amino acid sequence. The percentage overlap between two repertoires was calculated by dividing the number of shared unique clonotypes by the size of the smaller repertoire. Three approaches were used to assess repertoire richness: RTK rarefaction, the Chao1 estimator, and Recon v2.1 estimates of unobserved clonotypes. Generation probabilities were computed with OLGA for all TCRbeta clonotypes obtained by the gDNA method from a few donors. TCRdb obtained this table from immuneACCESS and retained in-frame rearrangements with V and J assigned. These tables miss some clones; where compared with another copy, unresolved V genes account for less than half of the shortfall, and the remainder is unexplained. For V, J and clone size, that table is used; D and trimming come from the DNA. This sample lists some 2,100,000 clones; approximately 94% were detected once. The top ten clonotypes cover 0.1% to 0.15% of the sample.

The donors were healthy, HIV-negative adults who had no recently reported acute infections or vaccinations. All donors were Caucasian adults living in Nashville, Tennessee, USA. CD4+ T cells were enriched by magnetic negative selection, after which naive cells were positively selected on CD45RA and the negative fraction was taken as the memory subset. Blood was collected by leukapheresis, and PBMCs were isolated by Ficoll-Histopaque density gradient centrifugation and then cryopreserved in liquid nitrogen vapor phase. Analytical flow cytometry was used to check the purity and quantity of each magnetically sorted T cell population. From each sorted fraction, genomic DNA was isolated and quantified by UV absorbance on a Nanodrop 2000c. This TCR was sampled from a man younger than 35 in good health. Sequencing was done on a sample of naive CD4+ T cells sorted from blood. Sample cell subset or site, as interpreted from the label and publication: CD45RA+ positively selected.

At the DNA level, the sequence is TGTGCCAGCAGCCTAAGTATTGGGATCCCCCTCCACTTT. It specifies CASSLSIGIPLHF. The rearrangement combines TRBV6-6 with TRBJ1-6; too little of a D gene remains to name it. The germline V gene (reference sequence) provides CDR1 MNHNY and CDR2 SVGAGI. V lost 6 bases and J lost 13 bases; the stretch between them is 16 bases long. From its cysteine to its phenylalanine, the CDR3 spans 13 amino acids. The CDR3 DNA has 39 bases and is translated from base 1.